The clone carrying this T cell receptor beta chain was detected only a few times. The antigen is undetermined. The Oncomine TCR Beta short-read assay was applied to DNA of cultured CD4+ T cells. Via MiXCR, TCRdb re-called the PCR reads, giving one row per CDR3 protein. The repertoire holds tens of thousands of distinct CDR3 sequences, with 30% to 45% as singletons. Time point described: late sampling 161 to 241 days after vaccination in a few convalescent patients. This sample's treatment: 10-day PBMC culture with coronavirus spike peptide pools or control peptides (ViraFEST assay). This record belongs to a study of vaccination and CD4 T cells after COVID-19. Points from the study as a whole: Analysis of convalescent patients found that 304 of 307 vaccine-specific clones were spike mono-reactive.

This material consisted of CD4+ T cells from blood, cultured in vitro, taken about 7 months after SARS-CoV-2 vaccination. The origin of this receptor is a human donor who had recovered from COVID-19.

The CDR3 loop reads CASSRIAGGYEQYF. CDR3 sequence (DNA): TGTGCCAGCAGCCGAATAGCGGGAGGCTACGAGCAGTACTTC. The gene calls are TRBV7-2 and TRBJ2-7, with TRBD2 matching over 10 bases. Germline CDR1 is SGHTA and CDR2 is FQGNSA. V gave up 5 bases and J gave up 3 bases; unmatched junction bases: 4. The CDR3 extends over 14 amino acids.